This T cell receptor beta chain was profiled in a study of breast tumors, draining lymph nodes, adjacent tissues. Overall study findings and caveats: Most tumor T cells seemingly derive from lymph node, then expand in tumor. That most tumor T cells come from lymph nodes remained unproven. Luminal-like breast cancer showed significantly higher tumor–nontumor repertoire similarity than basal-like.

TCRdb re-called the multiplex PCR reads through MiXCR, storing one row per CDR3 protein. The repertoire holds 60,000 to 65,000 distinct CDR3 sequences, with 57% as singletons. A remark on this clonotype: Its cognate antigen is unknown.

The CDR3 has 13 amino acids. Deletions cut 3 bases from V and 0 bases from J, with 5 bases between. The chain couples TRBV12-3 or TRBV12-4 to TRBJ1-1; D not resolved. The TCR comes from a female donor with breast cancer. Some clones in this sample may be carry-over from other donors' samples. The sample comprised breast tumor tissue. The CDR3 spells CASSLGLNTEAFF. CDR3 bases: TGTGCCAGCAGTTTGGGTCTGAACACTGAAGCTTTCTTT.